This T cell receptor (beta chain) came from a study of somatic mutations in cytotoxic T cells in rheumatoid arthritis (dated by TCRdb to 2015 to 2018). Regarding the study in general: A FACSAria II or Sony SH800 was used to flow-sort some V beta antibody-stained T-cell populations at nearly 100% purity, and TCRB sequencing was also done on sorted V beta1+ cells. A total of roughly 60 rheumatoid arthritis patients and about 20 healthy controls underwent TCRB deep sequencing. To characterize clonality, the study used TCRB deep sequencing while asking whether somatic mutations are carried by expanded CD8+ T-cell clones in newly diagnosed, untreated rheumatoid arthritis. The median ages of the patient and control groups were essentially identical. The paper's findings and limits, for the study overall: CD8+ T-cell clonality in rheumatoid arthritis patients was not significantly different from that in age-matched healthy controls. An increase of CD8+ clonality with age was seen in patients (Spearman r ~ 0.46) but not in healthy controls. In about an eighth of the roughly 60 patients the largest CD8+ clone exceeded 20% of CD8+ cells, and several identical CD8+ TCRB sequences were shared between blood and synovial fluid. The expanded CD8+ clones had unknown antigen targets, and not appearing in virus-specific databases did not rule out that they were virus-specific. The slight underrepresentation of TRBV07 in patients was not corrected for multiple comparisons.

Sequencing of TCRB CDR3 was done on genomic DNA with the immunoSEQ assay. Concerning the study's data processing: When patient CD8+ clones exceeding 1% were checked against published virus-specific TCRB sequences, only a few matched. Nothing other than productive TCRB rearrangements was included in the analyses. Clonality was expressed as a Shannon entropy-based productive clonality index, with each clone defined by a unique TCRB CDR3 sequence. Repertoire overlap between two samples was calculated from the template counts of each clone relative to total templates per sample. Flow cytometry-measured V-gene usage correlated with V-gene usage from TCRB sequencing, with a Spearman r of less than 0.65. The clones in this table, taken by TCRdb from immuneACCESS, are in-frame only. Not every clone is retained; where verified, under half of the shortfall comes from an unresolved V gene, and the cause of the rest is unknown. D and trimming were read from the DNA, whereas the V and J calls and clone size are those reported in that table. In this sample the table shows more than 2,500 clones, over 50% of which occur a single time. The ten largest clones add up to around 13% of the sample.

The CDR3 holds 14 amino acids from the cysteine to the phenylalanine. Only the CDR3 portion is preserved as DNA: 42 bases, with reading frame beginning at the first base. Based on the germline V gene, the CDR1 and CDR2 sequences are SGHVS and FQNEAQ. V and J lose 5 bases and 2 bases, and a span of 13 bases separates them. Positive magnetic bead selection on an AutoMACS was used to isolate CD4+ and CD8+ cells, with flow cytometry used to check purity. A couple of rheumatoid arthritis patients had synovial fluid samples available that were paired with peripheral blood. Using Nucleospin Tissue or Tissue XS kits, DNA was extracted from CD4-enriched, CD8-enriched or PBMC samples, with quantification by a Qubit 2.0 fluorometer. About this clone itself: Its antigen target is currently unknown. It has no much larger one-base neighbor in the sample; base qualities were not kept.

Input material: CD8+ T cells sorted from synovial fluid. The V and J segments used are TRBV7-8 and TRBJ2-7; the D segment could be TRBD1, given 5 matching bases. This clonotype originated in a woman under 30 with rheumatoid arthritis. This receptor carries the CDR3 CASSLDTGTYEQYF. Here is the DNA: TGTGCCAGCAGCCTAGACACAGGTACCTACGAGCAGTACTTC.